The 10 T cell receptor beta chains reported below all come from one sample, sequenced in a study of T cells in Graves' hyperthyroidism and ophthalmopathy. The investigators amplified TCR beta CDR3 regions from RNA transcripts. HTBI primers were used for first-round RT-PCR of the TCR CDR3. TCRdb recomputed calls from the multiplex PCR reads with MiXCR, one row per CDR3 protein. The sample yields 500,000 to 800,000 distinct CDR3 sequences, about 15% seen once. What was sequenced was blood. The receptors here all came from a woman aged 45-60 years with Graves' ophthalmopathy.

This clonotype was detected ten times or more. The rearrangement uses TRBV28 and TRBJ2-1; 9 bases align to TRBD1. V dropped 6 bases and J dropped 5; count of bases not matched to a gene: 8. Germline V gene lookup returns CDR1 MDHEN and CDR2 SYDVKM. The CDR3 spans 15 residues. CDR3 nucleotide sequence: TGTGCCAGCAGCCCACCGGGACAGGGAAACAATGAGCAGTTCTTC. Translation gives CASSPPGQGNNEQFF. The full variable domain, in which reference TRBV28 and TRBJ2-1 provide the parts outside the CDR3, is DVKVTQSSRYLVKRTGEKVFLECVQDMDHENMFWYRQDPGLGLRLIYFSYDVKMKEKGDIPEGYSVSREKKERFSLILESASTNQTSMYLCASSPPGQGNNEQFFGPGTRLTVL.

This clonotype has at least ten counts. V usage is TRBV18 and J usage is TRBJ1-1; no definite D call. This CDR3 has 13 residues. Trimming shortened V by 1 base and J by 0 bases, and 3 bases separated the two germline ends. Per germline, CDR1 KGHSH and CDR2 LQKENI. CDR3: CASSPQVNTEAFF. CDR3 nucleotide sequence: TGTGCCAGCTCACCACAGGTGAACACTGAAGCTTTCTTT. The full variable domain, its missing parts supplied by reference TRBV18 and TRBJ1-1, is NAGVMQNPRHLVRRRGQEARLRCSPMKGHSHVYWYRQLPEEGLKFMVYLQKENIIDESGMPKERFSAEFPKEGPSILRIQQVVRGDSAAYFCASSPQVNTEAFFGQGTRLTVV.

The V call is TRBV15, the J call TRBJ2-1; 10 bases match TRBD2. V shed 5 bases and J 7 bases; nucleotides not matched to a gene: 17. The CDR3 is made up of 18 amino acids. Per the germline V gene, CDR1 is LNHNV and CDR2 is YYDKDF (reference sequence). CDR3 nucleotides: TGTGCCACCAGCCCGAGAGCTAGGGAGCGGGAGGGCCGGAATGAGCAGTTCTTC. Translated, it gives CATSPRAREREGRNEQFF.

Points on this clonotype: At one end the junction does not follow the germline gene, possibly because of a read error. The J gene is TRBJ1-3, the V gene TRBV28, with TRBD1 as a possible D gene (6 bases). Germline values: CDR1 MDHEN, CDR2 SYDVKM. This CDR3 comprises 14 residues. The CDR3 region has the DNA TGTACCAGCAGCCCGACAGGCTCTGGAAACACCATATATTTT. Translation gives CTSSPTGSGNTIYF.

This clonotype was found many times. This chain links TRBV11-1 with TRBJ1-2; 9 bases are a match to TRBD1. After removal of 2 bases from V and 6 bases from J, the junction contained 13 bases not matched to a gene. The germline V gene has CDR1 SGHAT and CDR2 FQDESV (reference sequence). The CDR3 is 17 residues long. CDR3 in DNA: TGTGCCAGCAGCTTACGGGGTCGGGACAGGGAGTTGGATGGCTACACCTTC. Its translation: CASSLRGRDRELDGYTF.

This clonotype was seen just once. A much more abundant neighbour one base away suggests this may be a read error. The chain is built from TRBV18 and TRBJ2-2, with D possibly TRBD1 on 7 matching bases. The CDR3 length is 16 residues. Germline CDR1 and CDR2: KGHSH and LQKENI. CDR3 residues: CASSPLDRVNTGGLFF. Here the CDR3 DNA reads TGTGCCAGCTCACCGCTCGACAGGGTGAACACCGGGGGGCTGTTTTTT.

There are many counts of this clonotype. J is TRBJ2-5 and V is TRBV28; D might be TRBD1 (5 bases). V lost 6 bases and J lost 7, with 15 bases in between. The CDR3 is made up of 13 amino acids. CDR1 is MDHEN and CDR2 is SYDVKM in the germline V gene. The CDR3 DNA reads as TGTGCCAGCAGCCCGGGCAGTAGGGGGACCCAGTACTTC. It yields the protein CASSPGSRGTQYF.

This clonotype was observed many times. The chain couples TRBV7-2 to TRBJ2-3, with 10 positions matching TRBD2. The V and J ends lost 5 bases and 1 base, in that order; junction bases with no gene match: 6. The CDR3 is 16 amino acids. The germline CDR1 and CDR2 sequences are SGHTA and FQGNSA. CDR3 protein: CASSQIAGGGTDTQYF. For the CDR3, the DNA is TGTGCCAGCAGCCAAATAGCGGGGGGAGGCACAGATACGCAGTATTTT.

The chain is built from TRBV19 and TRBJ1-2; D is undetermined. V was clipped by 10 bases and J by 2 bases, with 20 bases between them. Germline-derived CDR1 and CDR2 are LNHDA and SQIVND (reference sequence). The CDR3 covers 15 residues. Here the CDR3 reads CATPGGVFVNYGYTF. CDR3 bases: TGTGCCACCCCAGGAGGTGTGTTTGTGAACTATGGCTACACCTTC.

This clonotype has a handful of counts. Here the CDR3 reads CASSYTGTASYEQYF. CDR3 nucleotides: TGTGCCAGTAGTTACACCGGGACAGCCTCCTACGAGCAGTACTTC. The genes are TRBV19 and TRBJ2-7; 7 bases fit TRBD1. The CDR3 is 15 amino acids. The germline V gene has CDR1 LNHDA and CDR2 SQIVND (reference sequence). V dropped 5 bases and J dropped 0; count of bases not matched to a gene: 7.